This entry features one T cell receptor beta chain sequence. Possible read error: a much larger clone is one base away. The CDR3 totals 17 residues. CDR1 LGHNA and CDR2 YNFKEQ come from the germline V gene. cDNA was made from about 480 ng RNA using alpha and beta constant primers. Separate chain-specific third strand synthesis with multiplexing indices produced the alpha and beta libraries. TCRdb itself ran the 5' RACE reads through MiXCR, one entry per CDR3 protein. Of around 5,300 distinct CDR3 sequences listed, approximately 24% are singletons. The sample belongs to a study of HIV-infected patients and healthy controls. Whole blood was used without fractionation, so all unsorted peripheral T cells were included.

This clonotype was obtained from an adult with HIV infection. The input for sequencing was blood, taken before antiretroviral therapy. This chain uses TRBV4-2 with TRBJ1-1, with D maybe TRBD1 (5 bases). The DNA of the CDR3 is TGTGCCAGAAGCCCAATGGGACGGACTCCCCTGAACACTGAAGCTTTCTTT. It specifies CARSPMGRTPLNTEAFF.